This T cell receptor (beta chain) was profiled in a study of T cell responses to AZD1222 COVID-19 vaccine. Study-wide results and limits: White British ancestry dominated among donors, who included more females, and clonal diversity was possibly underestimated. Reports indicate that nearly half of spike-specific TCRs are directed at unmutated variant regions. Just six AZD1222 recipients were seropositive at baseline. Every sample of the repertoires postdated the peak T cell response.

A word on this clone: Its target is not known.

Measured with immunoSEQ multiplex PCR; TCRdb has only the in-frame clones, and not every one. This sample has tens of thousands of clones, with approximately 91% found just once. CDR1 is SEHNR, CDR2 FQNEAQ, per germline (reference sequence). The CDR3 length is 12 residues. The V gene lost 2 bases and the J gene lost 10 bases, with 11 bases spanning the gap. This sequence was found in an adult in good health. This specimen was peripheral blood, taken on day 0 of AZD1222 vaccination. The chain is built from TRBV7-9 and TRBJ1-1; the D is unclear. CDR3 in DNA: TGTGCCAGCAGCTTAAGGCGGTGGGGAGCTTTCTTT. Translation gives CASSLRRWGAFF.